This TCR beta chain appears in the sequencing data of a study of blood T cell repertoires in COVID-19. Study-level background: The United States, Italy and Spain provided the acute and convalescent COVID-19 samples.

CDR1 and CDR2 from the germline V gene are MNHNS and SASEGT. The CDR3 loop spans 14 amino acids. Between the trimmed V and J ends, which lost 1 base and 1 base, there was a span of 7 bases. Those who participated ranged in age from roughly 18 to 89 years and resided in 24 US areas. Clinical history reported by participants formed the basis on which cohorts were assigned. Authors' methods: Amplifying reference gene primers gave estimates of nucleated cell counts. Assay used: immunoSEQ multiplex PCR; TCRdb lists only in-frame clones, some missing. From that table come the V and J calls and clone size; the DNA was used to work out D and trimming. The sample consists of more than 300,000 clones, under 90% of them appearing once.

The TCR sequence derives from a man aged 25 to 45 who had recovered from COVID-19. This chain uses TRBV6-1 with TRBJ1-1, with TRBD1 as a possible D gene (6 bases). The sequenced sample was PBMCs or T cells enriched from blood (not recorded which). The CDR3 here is CASSEETGNTEAFF. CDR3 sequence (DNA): TGTGCCAGCAGTGAAGAGACAGGGAACACTGAAGCTTTCTTT.